The TCR beta chain described here comes from a study of blood T cell repertoires in COVID-19 (dated by TCRdb to the early 2020s). Background for the entire study: The collaborator samples originated in the United States, Italy and Spain and spanned the acute and convalescent phases of COVID-19. The prospective study material was composed of cDNA or gDNA derived from T cells, B-cell-depleted T cells, or PBMCs. Deeply sampled blood TCRbeta repertoires from subjects exposed to, actively infected with, or recovered from COVID-19 were included in the dataset. The repertoires were released in a freely available public database meant as a resource for research on the immune response to SARS-CoV-2. The samples were drawn from the first 160 participants of the ongoing ImmuneRACE study and from some 1,300 subjects provided by 6 global collaborators. Sample metadata almost always included a de-identified subject ID, COVID-19 status, age in years and sex. Where available, HLA class I and class II types were obtained from metadata supplied by the sample provider rather than from assay-based typing. The paper as a whole reports these results and caveats: The quantity of clinical and demographic metadata differed by source and by participant and was supplied without curation.

The CDR3 sequence holds 15 residues, the cysteine and phenylalanine included. Only the CDR3 region is kept as DNA, spanning 45 bases read in frame from base 1. Remarks on this clone: Its binding antigen is unknown. Within one base of it there is no much larger clone, and no base qualities were kept.

The immunoSEQ Assay, a bias-controlled multiplex PCR, was used to amplify TCRbeta CDR3 regions from genomic DNA. The authors' analysis ran thus. The number of nucleated cells in each sample was estimated from the amplification of reference gene primers within the assay. Sequence reads were collapsed and filtered to measure the absolute abundance of every unique TCRbeta CDR3 rearrangement. Productive Simpson clonality was computed per sample as the square root of Simpson's diversity index over productive rearrangements. TCRdb re-hosts the immuneACCESS table, in-frame sequences only. Its copies lack some clones; in the studies checked, an unresolved V gene accounts for under half of them, and the cause for the rest is not known. V and J calls and clone size are given by that table; D and trimming were obtained from the DNA. This sample comprises some 150,000 clones, about 85% of them detected only once. Together, the top ten hold 0.85% to 1.2% of the sample.

Whole blood was collected in K2EDTA tubes by collaborating institutions according to the institutions' own protocols. Collaborator samples were shipped for TCRbeta analysis as frozen whole blood, isolated PBMCs, or DNA extracted from either sample type. Sequenced material: peripheral blood. The clonotype was recovered from a man aged 35 to 55 with acute or convalescent COVID-19. This chain joins TRBV21-1 to TRBJ2-2; the table calls TRBD2, which could not be checked here. TRBV21-1 is noted as a pseudogene. The nucleotide sequence reads TGTGCCAGAGGGGGGGCCCAGGCGCATACCGGGGAGCTGTTTTTT. Translated, it gives CARGGAQAHTGELFF.